This is a list of T cell receptor beta chains from one sample in a study of blood T cell repertoires in COVID-19. Some clones are missing from TCRdb's copy, which holds only in-frame ones; the method was immunoSEQ multiplex PCR. This table holds about 380,000 clones, more than 75% found once. The sequencing input was peripheral blood. These receptors were collected from a human donor with acute or convalescent COVID-19. The donor label of this sample is uncertain. Both conserved end residues are part of each CDR3. Each record gives: clone size, J gene, V gene, D gene, CDR3 DNA, CDR3 protein. D genes are given only for firm matches. A clone size is listed for some rows: how often the clone was seen (once, few, many), or a class if it is expanded.

size: -
J: TRBJ2-7
V: TRBV5-1
D: TRBD2
DNA: TGCGCCAGCAGCTCCGTAGCGGGTGGAACCTACGAGCAGTACTTC
CDR3: CASSSVAGGTYEQYF

size: -
J: TRBJ1-1
V: TRBV9
D: -
DNA: TGTGCCAGCAGCGGGGGTGAAGGGGTGAACACTGAAGCTTTCTTT
CDR3: CASSGGEGVNTEAFF

size: -
J: TRBJ2-5
V: TRBV7-8
D: -
DNA: TGTGCCAGCAGCTTAGCGCTCGGTCTCCGACAAGAGACCCAGTACTTC
CDR3: CASSLALGLRQETQYF

size: -
J: TRBJ2-4
V: TRBV5-4
D: TRBD2
DNA: TGTGCCAGCAGCTTGGGGGATAGCGGGAGGTCCAAAAACATTCAGTACTTC
CDR3: CASSLGDSGRSKNIQYF

size: once
J: TRBJ1-1
V: TRBV7-9
D: TRBD1
DNA: TGTGCCAGCACCAGGGGGGTGAACACTGAAGCTTTCTTT
CDR3: CASTRGVNTEAFF

size: -
J: TRBJ2-2
V: TRBV9
D: -
DNA: TGTGCCAGCAGCGTAGCCCCCCTAGGTGTCACCGGGGAGCTGTTTTTT
CDR3: CASSVAPLGVTGELFF

size: -
J: TRBJ2-1
V: TRBV30
D: -
DNA: TGTGCCTGGAGTGCGATTGAGGTGCGTCGGTTCTTC
CDR3: CAWSAIEVRRFF

size: -
J: TRBJ2-5
V: TRBV4-2
D: TRBD2
DNA: TGTGCCAGCAGCTTGGAGAGCGGGGGGGGCGGAGAGACCCAGTACTTC
CDR3: CASSLESGGGGETQYF

size: once
J: TRBJ2-1
V: TRBV5-6
D: TRBD1
DNA: TGTGCCAGCAGCGCCGGGACAGGGTACCACAATGAGCAGTTCTTC
CDR3: CASSAGTGYHNEQFF

size: once
J: TRBJ1-2
V: TRBV21-1
D: -
DNA: TGTGCCAAAAAACCGGACAGGGCCTCCTTCCATTGTGGCTACACCTTC
CDR3: CAKKPDRASFHCGYTF

size: -
J: TRBJ2-5
V: TRBV12-3/TRBV12-4
D: -
DNA: TGTGCCAGCAGTTTAGGAGGGGGAGAGACCCAGTACTTC
CDR3: CASSLGGGETQYF

size: -
J: TRBJ1-1
V: TRBV5-1
D: -
DNA: TGCGCCAGCAGCTTGGCGTCCAGGGACACTGAAGCTTTCTTT
CDR3: CASSLASRDTEAFF

size: -
J: TRBJ2-7
V: TRBV5-1
D: -
DNA: TGCGCCAGCGCTGGAGACACAGGGTTCAACGAGCAGTACTTC
CDR3: CASAGDTGFNEQYF

size: -
J: TRBJ2-3
V: TRBV4-1
D: TRBD2
DNA: TGCGCCAGCAGCCAGATAAGCGGGGGGGCCAGTAGACGTGATACGCAGTATTTT
CDR3: CASSQISGGASRRDTQYF

size: -
J: TRBJ2-1
V: TRBV2
D: TRBD2
DNA: TGTGCCAGCAGTTCGGGACTAGCGGGAGCTCTTAACGGGGATGAGCAGTTCTTC
CDR3: CASSSGLAGALNGDEQFF

size: -
J: TRBJ1-1
V: TRBV7-2
D: TRBD1
DNA: TGTGCCAGCAGCTTATCGGACAGGAGGAACACTGAAGCTTTCTTT
CDR3: CASSLSDRRNTEAFF

size: few
J: TRBJ2-5
V: TRBV4-1
D: -
DNA: TGCGCCAGCAGCCACGTCGGGACTCAAAGGAAGGAGACCCAGTACTTC
CDR3: CASSHVGTQRKETQYF

size: -
J: TRBJ2-7
V: TRBV27
D: TRBD2
DNA: TGTGCCAGCAGTTCCCGACTAGCGGACTTTCGAGAGCAGTACTTC
CDR3: CASSSRLADFREQYF

size: -
J: TRBJ1-5
V: TRBV15
D: -
DNA: TGTGCCACCAGCAGAGATTTAGGGGGCAATCAGCCCCAGCATTTT
CDR3: CATSRDLGGNQPQHF

size: -
J: TRBJ1-5
V: TRBV18
D: -
DNA: TGTGCCAGCTCACGTGGAGTCACCAATGATCAGCCCCAGCATTTT
CDR3: CASSRGVTNDQPQHF

size: -
J: TRBJ1-1
V: TRBV2
D: -
DNA: TGTGCCAGCAGTGCACAGGGGAACACTGAAGCTTTCTTT
CDR3: CASSAQGNTEAFF

size: few
J: TRBJ1-2
V: TRBV7-9
D: -
DNA: TGTGCCAGCAGCGTCGACGGGGGGCTAGTCTATGGCTACACCTTC
CDR3: CASSVDGGLVYGYTF

size: once
J: TRBJ1-1
V: TRBV12-3/TRBV12-4
D: -
DNA: TGTGCCAGCAGTTTACAGGGAGGGTTGCAAGCTTTCTTT
CDR3: CASSLQGGLQAFF

size: -
J: TRBJ2-3
V: TRBV4-1
D: TRBD2
DNA: TGCGCCAGCAGCCAAGAGGCAGCGGGGCAACTTAGCACAGATACGCAGTATTTT
CDR3: CASSQEAAGQLSTDTQYF

size: few
J: TRBJ2-5
V: TRBV7-2
D: TRBD2
DNA: TGTGCCAGCAGCTCAACGGGGGGGCTGGAGACCCAGTACTTC
CDR3: CASSSTGGLETQYF

size: -
J: TRBJ1-1
V: TRBV5-4
D: -
DNA: TGTGCCAGCAGCCGAGAACGGGCTTATAGGGGTGAAGCTTTCTTT
CDR3: CASSRERAYRGEAFF

size: -
J: TRBJ2-5
V: TRBV18
D: -
DNA: TGTGCCAGCTCACCACGGCGGGACTCGGAGACCCAGTACTTC
CDR3: CASSPRRDSETQYF

size: once
J: TRBJ2-1
V: TRBV19
D: -
DNA: TGTGCCACCCCCTTCCGGCGGGAAAGAAATGAGCAGTTCTTC
CDR3: CATPFRRERNEQFF

size: few
J: TRBJ1-2
V: TRBV2
D: TRBD1
DNA: TGTGCCAGCAGCAGGATAGACAGGGGGCAGAGTAACTATGGCTACACCTTC
CDR3: CASSRIDRGQSNYGYTF

size: -
J: TRBJ2-1
V: TRBV7-9
D: TRBD2
DNA: TGTGCCAGCAGCTTAGCAGGGACTAGCGGGCTCTACAATGAGCAGTTCTTC
CDR3: CASSLAGTSGLYNEQFF

size: few
J: TRBJ1-5
V: TRBV18
D: -
DNA: TGTGCCAGCTCACCGAGGGTTGAGGGGCCCCAGCATTTT
CDR3: CASSPRVEGPQHF

size: -
J: TRBJ2-1
V: TRBV18
D: -
DNA: TGTGCCAGCTCACGAACTACACCCGAGCAGTTCTTC
CDR3: CASSRTTPEQFF

size: -
J: TRBJ1-1
V: TRBV6-5
D: -
DNA: TGTGCCAGCAGTTACGGTCAGAAGAACACTGAAGCTTTCTTT
CDR3: CASSYGQKNTEAFF

size: -
J: TRBJ1-6
V: TRBV7-6
D: -
DNA: TGTGCCAGCAGCTTCCGGGGCTCCTATAATTCACCCCTCCACTTT
CDR3: CASSFRGSYNSPLHF

size: -
J: TRBJ1-1
V: TRBV5-5
D: TRBD1
DNA: TGTGCCAGCAGCTTGGATCGTATGGCAGGGGGGTCGGTCACTGAAGCTTTCTTT
CDR3: CASSLDRMAGGSVTEAFF

size: few
J: TRBJ2-2
V: TRBV11-3
D: -
DNA: TGTGCCAGCGCGCCATGGGCCGGGGGCACCGGGGAGCTGTTTTTT
CDR3: CASAPWAGGTGELFF

size: -
J: TRBJ1-2
V: TRBV18
D: -
DNA: TGTGCCAGCTCACTCATCTCAGCCGGCGGGGCAAACTATGGCTACACCTTC
CDR3: CASSLISAGGANYGYTF

size: -
J: TRBJ2-1
V: TRBV2
D: -
DNA: TGTGCCAGCAGTTATGAGGGTTACAATGAGCAGTTCTTC
CDR3: CASSYEGYNEQFF

size: -
J: TRBJ1-2
V: TRBV6-5
D: -
DNA: TGTGCCAGCAGTTACCGTGCTAGTCGGAGCTATGGCTACACCTTC
CDR3: CASSYRASRSYGYTF

size: once
J: TRBJ1-1
V: TRBV29-1
D: -
DNA: TGCAGCGTGACACACAGGGTAAAGGTGAACACTGAAGCTTTCTTT
CDR3: CSVTHRVKVNTEAFF

size: -
J: TRBJ2-5
V: TRBV5-1
D: -
DNA: TGCGCCAGCAGCCAACAGGGTAACCAAGAGACCCAGTACTTC
CDR3: CASSQQGNQETQYF

size: -
J: TRBJ1-1
V: TRBV5-1
D: TRBD1
DNA: TGCGCCAGCAGCTTGTTTGGACAGGACAGTGAAGCTTTCTTT
CDR3: CASSLFGQDSEAFF

size: -
J: TRBJ2-1
V: TRBV5-1
D: TRBD2
DNA: TGCGCCAGCAGACCCCCTAGCGGGGGGGCGAGGGGAGGTGAGCAGTTCTTC
CDR3: CASRPPSGGARGGEQFF

size: -
J: TRBJ2-3
V: TRBV9
D: TRBD2
DNA: TGTGCCAGCAGCCGTAGCGGGAGCTCAGATACGCAGTATTTT
CDR3: CASSRSGSSDTQYF